This T cell receptor (beta chain) comes out of a study of T cells in Graves' hyperthyroidism and ophthalmopathy. Study conclusions and caveats: A 13 V-J signature model discriminated ophthalmopathy versus stable hyperthyroidism.

Trimming took 8 bases from V and 0 from J; bases not matched to a gene: 2. Germline-derived CDR1 and CDR2 are SGHTA and FQGNSA. This CDR3 has 14 amino acids. The source material, RNA transcripts, was used to amplify TCR beta CDR3 regions. Carried out on the TCR CDR3, a first-round RT-PCR used the HTBI primer set. TCRdb reprocessed the multiplex PCR reads via MiXCR and lists one record per CDR3 protein. The data hold 250,000 to 300,000 distinct CDR3 sequences, with around 15% observed a single time. Comments on this clonotype: Its antigen remains unknown.

This chain links TRBV7-2 with TRBJ2-1; 9 bases are a match to TRBD2. The sequence was obtained from a woman aged 50 to 60 with Graves' hyperthyroidism that later progressed to Graves' ophthalmopathy. The sample consisted of blood. CDR3 sequence (DNA): TGTGCCAGCGTAGCGGGAGTCTCCTACAATGAGCAGTTCTTC. It codes for CASVAGVSYNEQFF. Full variable domain (missing parts from reference TRBV7-2 and TRBJ2-1): GAGVSQSPSNKVTEKGKDVELRCDPISGHTALYWYRQSLGQGLEFLIYFQGNSAPDKSGLPSDRFSAERTGGSVSTLTIQRTQQEDSAVYLCASVAGVSYNEQFFGPGTRLTVL.